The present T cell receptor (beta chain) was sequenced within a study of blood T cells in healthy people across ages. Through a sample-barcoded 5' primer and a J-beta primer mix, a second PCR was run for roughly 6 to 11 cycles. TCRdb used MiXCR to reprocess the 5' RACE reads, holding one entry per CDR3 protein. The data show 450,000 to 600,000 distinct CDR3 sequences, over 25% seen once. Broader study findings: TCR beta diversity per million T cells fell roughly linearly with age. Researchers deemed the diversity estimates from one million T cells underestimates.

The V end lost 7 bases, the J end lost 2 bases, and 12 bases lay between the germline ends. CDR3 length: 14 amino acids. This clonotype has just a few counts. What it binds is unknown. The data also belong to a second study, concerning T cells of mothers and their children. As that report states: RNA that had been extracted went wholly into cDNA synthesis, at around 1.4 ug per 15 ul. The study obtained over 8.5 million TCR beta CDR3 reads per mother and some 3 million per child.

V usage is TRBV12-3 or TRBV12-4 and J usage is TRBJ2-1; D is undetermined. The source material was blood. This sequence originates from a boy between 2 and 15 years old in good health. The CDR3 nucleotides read TGTGCCAGCACCCATGGTGTCACCTACAATGAGCAGTTCTTC. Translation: CASTHGVTYNEQFF.